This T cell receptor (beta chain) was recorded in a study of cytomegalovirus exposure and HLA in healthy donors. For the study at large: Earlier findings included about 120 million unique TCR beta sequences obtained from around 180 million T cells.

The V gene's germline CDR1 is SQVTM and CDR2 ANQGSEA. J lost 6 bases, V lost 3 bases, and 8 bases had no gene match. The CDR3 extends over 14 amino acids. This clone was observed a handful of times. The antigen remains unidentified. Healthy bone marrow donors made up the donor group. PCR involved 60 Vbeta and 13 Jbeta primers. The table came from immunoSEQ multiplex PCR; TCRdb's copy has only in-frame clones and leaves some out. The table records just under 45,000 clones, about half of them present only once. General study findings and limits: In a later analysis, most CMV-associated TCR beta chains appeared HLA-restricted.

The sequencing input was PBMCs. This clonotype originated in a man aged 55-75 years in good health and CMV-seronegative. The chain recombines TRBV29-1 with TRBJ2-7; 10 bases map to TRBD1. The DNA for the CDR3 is TGCAGCGTTGATCCGGGACAGGGGCGCGGCGAGCAGTACTTC. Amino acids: CSVDPGQGRGEQYF.